This TCR beta chain was captured in a study of T cell responses to AZD1222 COVID-19 vaccine. Profiling relied on immunoSEQ multiplex PCR, and the TCRdb table lists in-frame clones only, not all of them. Found here are about 150,000 clones, approximately 90% of them singletons; the top ten hold approximately 1.4%. The V gene lost 5 bases and the J gene lost 0 bases, with 14 bases spanning the gap. The CDR3 contains 15 residues. The germline gives CDR1 MNHEY, CDR2 SMNVEV (reference sequence). This sequence was found in an adult who received the AZD1222 COVID-19 vaccine. Here the sequenced sample was peripheral blood, taken 28 days after the second AZD1222 dose. The chain carries TRBV27 and TRBJ2-7; tentative D call: TRBD1 (5 bases). CDR3 DNA sequence: TGTGCCAGCAGTCCTCTCACAGGTGCCTCCTACGAGCAGTACTTC. Its translation: CASSPLTGASYEQYF.